This record covers a single TCR beta chain. What antigen it recognizes has not been identified. No clone much larger than this one lies a single base away; base qualities are absent. Receptor amplification or capture employed the immunoSEQ multiplex PCR assay. The immuneACCESS repertoire file appears here via TCRdb, limited to in-frame rearrangements. These files lack a portion of the clones; in checked studies, under half of the deficit traces to unresolved V genes, and the cause of the others is not known. Here the sample has just over 150,000 clones; over 90% occur a single time. The ten biggest clones cover over 2% of the sample. The data are from a study of control samples from healthy donors and cancer patients (dated by TCRdb to 2018 to 2020). Reading from cysteine to phenylalanine, the CDR3 counts 15 amino acids. Solely the CDR3 DNA is kept, with 45 bases framed from the first base. V loses 0 bases, J loses 6 bases, and the germline ends lie 13 bases apart. Per the germline V gene (reference sequence), SGHNT is the CDR1 and YYREEE is the CDR2.

Sequenced input: blood. The TCR originated in a man aged 50-60 years in good health. This receptor chain uses TRBV5-4 and TRBJ2-1, and TRBD2 may be the D gene, going by 6 matching bases. Read as DNA, the sequence is TGTGCCAGCAGCTTGGGTCTAGCGATCAGCAATGAGCAGTTCTTC. Translated, this gives CASSLGLAISNEQFF. The CDR3, completed at both ends by the reference TRBV5-4 and TRBJ2-1 genes, gives the full variable domain ETGVTQSPTHLIKTRGQQVTLRCSSQSGHNTVSWYQQALGQGPQFIFQYYREEENGRGNFPPRFSGLQFPNYSSELNVNALELDDSALYLCASSLGLAISNEQFFGPGTRLTVL.